The rows below give T cell receptor beta chains drawn from one sample of a study of shared clonotypes between healthy human individuals. The assay was immunoSEQ multiplex PCR, and TCRdb's table has in-frame clones only and misses some. Seen here are about 690,000 clones, less than 95% observed once, and the top ten hold roughly 36%. Sequencing input: memory CD8+ T cells from PBMCs. The receptors come from a man younger than 30 in good health. Some clones in this sample may be carry-over from other donors' samples. The CDR3 runs from the conserved cysteine through the conserved F or W. Fields, in order: clone size, J gene, V gene, CDR3 protein. Size tells how often a clone was seen (once, few, many) or the class of an expanded clone, and some rows leave it out.

abundance: .; j_gene: TRBJ2-7; v_gene: TRBV4-1; CDR3aa: CASSQVEDNSGLYEQYF
abundance: .; j_gene: TRBJ2-2; v_gene: TRBV7-6; CDR3aa: CASSLPSRGGGELFF
abundance: once; j_gene: TRBJ2-1; v_gene: TRBV5-5; CDR3aa: CASSLGSGSEFKGGEQFF
abundance: .; j_gene: TRBJ2-1; v_gene: TRBV27; CDR3aa: CASSPAGNVQFF
abundance: .; j_gene: TRBJ2-5; v_gene: TRBV5-6; CDR3aa: CASSLGQGQETQYF
abundance: .; j_gene: TRBJ2-1; v_gene: TRBV10-3; CDR3aa: CAISRTSGNNYEQFF
abundance: .; j_gene: TRBJ2-3; v_gene: TRBV2; CDR3aa: CASRRTTSGTDTQYF
abundance: .; j_gene: TRBJ2-3; v_gene: TRBV7-9; CDR3aa: CASSDQVEIVTDTQYF
abundance: .; j_gene: TRBJ2-7; v_gene: TRBV7-2; CDR3aa: CASSPWTSGASYEQYF
abundance: .; j_gene: TRBJ2-3; v_gene: TRBV28; CDR3aa: CASNLIAGDSDTQYF
abundance: .; j_gene: TRBJ2-7; v_gene: TRBV7-8; CDR3aa: CASSSSGRASEQYF
abundance: once; j_gene: TRBJ2-7; v_gene: TRBV27; CDR3aa: CASAYGRTYEQYF
abundance: .; j_gene: TRBJ1-4; v_gene: TRBV25-1; CDR3aa: CASSDRGTDNEKLFF
abundance: .; j_gene: TRBJ2-7; v_gene: TRBV20-1; CDR3aa: CSARAPYEQYF
abundance: .; j_gene: TRBJ2-1; v_gene: TRBV6-5; CDR3aa: CASSYSSGTVLNEQFF
abundance: .; j_gene: TRBJ2-7; v_gene: TRBV28; CDR3aa: CASSSPSYEQYF
abundance: .; j_gene: TRBJ2-7; v_gene: TRBV27; CDR3aa: CASSLSATYGTTYEQYF
abundance: few; j_gene: TRBJ1-1; v_gene: TRBV27; CDR3aa: CASSLGTVPVTEAFF
abundance: .; j_gene: TRBJ2-5; v_gene: TRBV7-8; CDR3aa: CASSQVRAGESKETQYF
abundance: .; j_gene: TRBJ2-7; v_gene: TRBV28; CDR3aa: CASSSDRGSTYEQYF
abundance: .; j_gene: TRBJ1-5; v_gene: TRBV19; CDR3aa: CASNLGGPYSNQPQHF
abundance: .; j_gene: TRBJ1-1; v_gene: TRBV27; CDR3aa: CASSSRDRVTEAFF
abundance: .; j_gene: TRBJ1-1; v_gene: TRBV5-1; CDR3aa: CASSPATGDTEAFF
abundance: .; j_gene: TRBJ2-3; v_gene: TRBV9; CDR3aa: CASSGDYLTDTQYF
abundance: .; j_gene: TRBJ2-7; v_gene: TRBV10-1; CDR3aa: CASSMTSGGVDEQYF
abundance: .; j_gene: TRBJ1-5; v_gene: TRBV27; CDR3aa: CASRLRVGNQPQHF
abundance: .; j_gene: TRBJ2-7; v_gene: TRBV7-9; CDR3aa: CASSLRDSDPFEQYF
abundance: .; j_gene: TRBJ2-1; v_gene: TRBV29-1; CDR3aa: CSVEGGAGTYNEQFF
abundance: .; j_gene: TRBJ1-2; v_gene: TRBV5-6; CDR3aa: CASSPFRRGRNYGYTF
abundance: once; j_gene: TRBJ1-3; v_gene: TRBV21-1; CDR3aa: CASSSQGGTTENTIYF
abundance: .; j_gene: TRBJ2-3; v_gene: TRBV27; CDR3aa: CASSLGGGGDTQYF
abundance: .; j_gene: TRBJ2-1; v_gene: TRBV5-1; CDR3aa: CASSRSSYNEQFF
abundance: .; j_gene: TRBJ1-2; v_gene: TRBV29-1; CDR3aa: CSVVEPNYGYTF
abundance: .; j_gene: TRBJ2-7; v_gene: TRBV7-9; CDR3aa: CASSQGPGGAGEQYF
abundance: .; j_gene: TRBJ1-5; v_gene: TRBV2; CDR3aa: CASSEGRRTGLQPQHF
abundance: .; j_gene: TRBJ2-3; v_gene: TRBV7-2; CDR3aa: CASSSLAGGTDTQYF
abundance: .; j_gene: TRBJ2-3; v_gene: TRBV4-3; CDR3aa: CASSELAGGDTQYF
abundance: .; j_gene: TRBJ2-3; v_gene: TRBV9; CDR3aa: CASSAVGLAELTDTQYF
abundance: .; j_gene: TRBJ2-7; v_gene: TRBV6-5; CDR3aa: CASSPLTGGAYEQYF
abundance: few; j_gene: TRBJ1-1; v_gene: TRBV5-8; CDR3aa: CASSLGIAAGQGSFF
abundance: .; j_gene: TRBJ2-1; v_gene: TRBV6-5; CDR3aa: CATSIREAYNEQFF
abundance: .; j_gene: TRBJ2-1; v_gene: TRBV4-1; CDR3aa: CASSQGGSGGRIFFPGLFF
abundance: few; j_gene: TRBJ2-1; v_gene: TRBV2; CDR3aa: CASSKGEGALPGTSGIGEQFF
abundance: once; j_gene: TRBJ2-7; v_gene: TRBV27; CDR3aa: CASSARGQSYEQYF
abundance: .; j_gene: TRBJ2-7; v_gene: TRBV28; CDR3aa: CASSLFKLRQSLPRGPSDEQYF
abundance: .; j_gene: TRBJ2-5; v_gene: TRBV2; CDR3aa: CASSRYPDSSDQETQYF
abundance: .; j_gene: TRBJ2-5; v_gene: TRBV7-8; CDR3aa: CASTTRWTSEKETQYF
abundance: few; j_gene: TRBJ1-1; v_gene: TRBV7-9; CDR3aa: CASSPATEAFF
abundance: .; j_gene: TRBJ2-5; v_gene: TRBV27; CDR3aa: CASSLSLVAAGETQYF
abundance: .; j_gene: TRBJ2-6; v_gene: TRBV15; CDR3aa: CATSRDGGGSTISGANVLTF